A single sample gave rise to the 32 T cell receptor beta chains below, sequenced in a study of blood T cell repertoires in COVID-19. Here immunoSEQ multiplex PCR was the method, and the copy in TCRdb shows in-frame clones only, minus some. The sample shows 160,000 or so clones, about 83% of them seen only once. The sample consisted of peripheral blood. These receptors all come from a human donor in a cohort sampled during active COVID-19.

The genes are TRBV10-2 and TRBJ1-5, with D possibly matching TRBD1 (5 bases). The CDR3 has 14 amino acids. Trimming shortened V by 2 bases and J by 4 bases, and 9 bases separated the two germline ends. The germline CDR1 and CDR2 sequences are WSHSY and SAAADI. CDR3 loop: CASSEVTVNQPQHF. CDR3 in DNA: TGCGCCAGCAGTGAGGTGACAGTAAATCAGCCCCAGCATTTT.

V is TRBV28 and J is TRBJ2-7, with D possibly matching TRBD1 (6 bases). The V and J ends lost 6 bases and 13 bases respectively, with 19 bases between them. CDR1 and CDR2 from the germline V gene are MDHEN and SYDVKM. The CDR3 spans 12 residues. The CDR3 DNA reads TGTGCCAGCAGACCCCATCGACAGGAGTACTACTTC. Translated: CASRPHRQEYYF.

The chain recombines TRBV19 with TRBJ2-7; the match to TRBD1 covers 7 bases. J gave up 2 bases and V 3 bases, and 4 bases lay outside the gene matches. This CDR3 comprises 14 residues. From germline, CDR1 is LNHDA and CDR2 SQIVND (reference sequence). CDR3 sequence reads: CASSIETGPYEQYF. CDR3 DNA sequence: TGTGCCAGTAGTATTGAGACAGGGCCCTACGAGCAGTACTTC.

This CDR3 is CASSLGPGDGETQYF. CDR3 in DNA: TGTGCCAGCAGCTTAGGTCCAGGGGATGGGGAGACCCAGTACTTC. The chain recombines TRBV7-9 with TRBJ2-5; D might be TRBD1 (6 bases). Germline V gene data show CDR1 as SEHNR and CDR2 as FQNEAQ (reference sequence). The CDR3 is 15 residues long. Trimming pared 1 base from V and 5 bases from J, leaving 14 bases between.

This sequence joins TRBV3-1 (or the pseudogene TRBV3-2) and TRBJ1-5; tentative D call: TRBD1 (6 bases). Trimming stripped 4 bases from V and 3 bases from J, with 7 bases between. The length of the CDR3 is 13 residues. Germline CDR1 reads LGHDT; CDR2 reads YNNKEL (reference sequence). This chain's CDR3 is CASSRDNNQPQHF. The CDR3 coding sequence is TGTGCCAGCAGCCGGGACAACAATCAGCCCCAGCATTTT.

In this sample, this clone turned up once. The rearrangement joins TRBV7-3 to TRBJ2-1; D perhaps matches TRBD2 (7 bases). V was cut by 4 bases and J by 7 bases, with 14 bases left in between. CDR1 is SGHTA and CDR2 is FQGTGA in the germline V gene. This CDR3 spans 14 amino acids. CDR3 residues: CASSWEGGRNEQFF. In DNA form, the CDR3 reads TGTGCCAGCAGCTGGGAGGGGGGCCGAAATGAGCAGTTCTTC. Looking up the rest from reference TRBV7-3 and TRBJ2-1 gives the full variable domain: GAGVSQTPSNKVTEKGKYVELRCDPISGHTALYWYRQSLGQGPEFLIYFQGTGAADDSGLPNDRFFAVRPEGSVSTLKIQRTERGDSAVYLCASSWEGGRNEQFFGPGTRLTVL.

The chain carries TRBV10-1 and TRBJ2-7; weak D call: TRBD1 (5 bases). CDR1 is WNHNN, CDR2 SYGVQD, per germline (reference sequence). The CDR3 extends over 13 amino acids. The V end was cut by 2 bases, the J end by 7 bases, with 12 bases between. The DNA for the CDR3 is TGCGCCAGCAGTGAGAGGCAGGGTGGGGAGCAGTACTTC. It encodes CASSERQGGEQYF.

The chain combines TRBV27 with TRBJ1-5; D remains unclear. Trimming left V 6 bases short and J 0 bases short, with 6 bases between. This CDR3 has 13 amino acids. Per the germline V gene, CDR1 is MNHEY and CDR2 is SMNVEV (reference sequence). The CDR3 DNA reads as TGTGCCAGCAGCGGTAGTAGCAATCAGCCCCAGCATTTT. Its protein is CASSGSSNQPQHF.

This chain uses TRBV6-5 with TRBJ1-4; 7 bases fit TRBD1. The ends lost 4 bases at V and 5 bases at J; junction bases unmatched: 1. Germline CDR1 is MNHEY and CDR2 is SVGAGI. This CDR3 region has 13 residues. CDR3 DNA: TGTGCCAGCAGTTTGGGACAGAATGAAAAACTGTTTTTT. Encoded protein: CASSLGQNEKLFF.

The rearrangement links TRBV24-1 to TRBJ2-3; the match to TRBD1 covers 12 bases. The CDR3 is made up of 15 amino acids. J lost 6 bases, V lost 4 bases, and 4 bases had no gene match. CDR1 KGHDR and CDR2 SFDVKD come from the germline V gene. The CDR3 DNA sequence: TGTGCCACCAGTGAAGGGACAGGGGGCTGGGATACGCAGTATTTT. The encoded protein is CATSEGTGGWDTQYF.

The chain links TRBV15 to TRBJ2-7; weak D call: TRBD2 (5 bases). There are 19 residues in the CDR3. Deletions cut 1 base from V and 1 base from J, with 23 bases between. Germline V gives CDR1 LNHNV, CDR2 YYDKDF (reference sequence). CDR3 sequence (DNA): TGTGCCACCAGCAGAGGTATCAGGCATCGGGAACAGCCATCCTACGAGCAGTACTTC. It codes for CATSRGIRHREQPSYEQYF.

The V and J genes are TRBV19 and TRBJ1-2; 7 bases line up with TRBD1. The V segment lost 6 bases and the J segment 2 bases; nucleotides outside the gene matches: 6. This CDR3 is built from 14 residues. Germline V gene data show CDR1 as LNHDA and CDR2 as SQIVND (reference sequence). CDR3 bases: TGTGCCAGTAGAGGGGGCCGAATAAACTATGGCTACACCTTC. As protein: CASRGGRINYGYTF.

In this sample, this clone turned up a few times. V is TRBV6-5 and J is TRBJ2-5, with 8 bases fitting TRBD2. Germline CDR1 and CDR2: MNHEY and SVGAGI. The CDR3 loop spans 14 amino acids. Trimming took 6 bases from V and 4 from J; bases not matched to a gene: 7. CDR3 amino acids: CASRSGLAPETQYF. The DNA for the CDR3 is TGTGCCAGCAGATCCGGACTAGCCCCAGAGACCCAGTACTTC.

The genes are TRBV7-9 and TRBJ1-6, with TRBD1 identical over 9 bases. Germline CDR1 is SEHNR and CDR2 is FQNEAQ (reference sequence). Trimming removed 4 bases from V and 6 bases from J; junction bases left unmatched: 4. There are 15 residues in the CDR3. This CDR3 reads CASSSQTGGNSPLHF. As DNA, the CDR3 is TGTGCCAGCAGCTCTCAGACAGGGGGTAATTCACCCCTCCACTTT.

The chain carries TRBV9 and TRBJ1-4, with a possible D match to TRBD1 (5 bases). This CDR3 comprises 15 residues. The germline CDR1 and CDR2 sequences are SGDLS and YYNGEE. The V end was cut by 5 bases, the J end by 5 bases, with 16 bases between. The CDR3, as DNA: TGTGCCAGCAGTCCGGGGGGTCATTCGAATGAAAAACTGTTTTTT. It encodes CASSPGGHSNEKLFF. Full variable domain (missing parts from reference TRBV9 and TRBJ1-4): DSGVTQTPKHLITATGQRVTLRCSPRSGDLSVYWYQQSLDQGLQFLIQYYNGEERAKGNILERFSAQQFPDLHSELNLSSLELGDSALYFCASSPGGHSNEKLFFGSGTQLSVL.

V is TRBV9 and J is TRBJ2-5, with 14 bases identical to TRBD2. V was clipped by 4 bases and J by 2 bases; unmatched bases: 4. The CDR3 covers 16 residues. Germline loops: CDR1 SGDLS, CDR2 YYNGEE. The CDR3 DNA reads TGTGCCAGCAGCCGACTAGCGGGGGGGATACAAGAGACCCAGTACTTC. Protein sequence: CASSRLAGGIQETQYF.

CDR3 region: CASSQAGQGYTEAFF. In nucleotides, the CDR3 is TGTGCCAGCAGCCAAGCGGGACAGGGTTACACTGAAGCTTTCTTT. V is TRBV3-1 (or the pseudogene TRBV3-2) and J is TRBJ1-1, with 9 nucleotides matching TRBD1. Germline trimming cut 1 base from V and 3 bases from J; bases unmatched to any gene: 3. CDR3 size: 15 residues. CDR1 and CDR2 (germline): LGHDT, YNNKEL (reference sequence).

The rearrangement joins TRBV10-2 to TRBJ1-3; D is unclear. From germline, CDR1 is WSHSY and CDR2 SAAADI. There are 15 residues in the CDR3. V was clipped by 2 bases and J by 0 bases, with 8 bases between them. For the CDR3, the DNA is TGCGCCAGCAGTGAGATGTACATCTCTGGAAACACCATATATTTT. It is translated as CASSEMYISGNTIYF.

This clone was recorded once. This chain links TRBV6-6 with TRBJ1-6; D call uncertain. The CDR3 runs 16 residues. In germline, CDR1 is MNHNY, CDR2 SVGAGI (reference sequence). V was clipped by 5 bases and J by 4 bases, with 15 bases between them. In nucleotides, the CDR3 is TGTGCCAGCAGTATTGGACGGACGGGGTATAATTCACCCCTCCACTTT. Translated: CASSIGRTGYNSPLHF.

V usage is TRBV20-1 and J usage is TRBJ2-1; a weak D match, TRBD2 (6 bases). CDR3 length equals 15 residues. CDR1 is DFQATT and CDR2 is SNEGSKA in the germline V gene (reference sequence). Trimming cost V 3 bases and J 2 bases, with 14 bases left between them. In nucleotides, the CDR3 is TGCAGTGCTAGTCTGCGCGGGGTCACCTACAATGAGCAGTTCTTC. It specifies CSASLRGVTYNEQFF.

The rearrangement links TRBV20-1 to TRBJ2-3, with TRBD2 as a possible D gene (6 bases). The germline gives CDR1 DFQATT, CDR2 SNEGSKA (reference sequence). With 3 bases removed from V and 2 bases from J, the gap between germline ends came to 12 bases. CDR3 length equals 14 residues. The CDR3 DNA reads TGCAGTGCTAGTAAGGGACTCGTCACAGATACGCAGTATTTT. Encoded protein: CSASKGLVTDTQYF.

The CDR3 loop reads CASGLVHTRGYTQYF. The DNA for the CDR3 is TGTGCTAGTGGTTTGGTACACACCAGGGGGTATACGCAGTATTTT. The gene calls are TRBV12-5 and TRBJ2-3; 7 nucleotides match TRBD1. This CDR3 has 15 residues. From germline, CDR1 is LGHNT and CDR2 FRNRAP. V trimming: 0 bases; J trimming: 7 bases; junction bases outside the gene matches: 7.

The CDR3 protein is CASAERGPSYNEQFF. The DNA of the CDR3 is TGTGCCAGCGCGGAGCGGGGACCCTCCTACAATGAGCAGTTCTTC. The V call is TRBV18, the J call TRBJ2-1, with 7 positions matching TRBD2. CDR3 length: 15 residues. From germline, CDR1 is KGHSH and CDR2 LQKENI. Unmatched junction bases numbered 7, after V lost 8 bases and J lost 0 bases.

This clone turned up a few times. V gene TRBV7-8 combines with J gene TRBJ2-7, with TRBD2 matching over 9 bases. V shed 5 bases, J shed 2 bases, and the junction held 4 bases outside the gene matches. Germline values: CDR1 SGHVS, CDR2 FQNEAQ. The CDR3 runs to 14 residues. The CDR3: CASSPTSGAYEQYF. CDR3 DNA sequence: TGTGCCAGCAGCCCGACTAGCGGAGCCTACGAGCAGTACTTC.

The rearrangement joins TRBV5-6 to TRBJ1-1; the match to TRBD1 covers 10 bases. V lost 4 bases and J lost 7; bases outside the gene matches: 10. In germline, CDR1 is SGHDT, CDR2 YYEEEE. This CDR3 is 15 amino acids long. The CDR3 bases are TGTGCCAGCAGCCAGGGACAGGGGACGACCCTTGAAGCTTTCTTT. It is translated as CASSQGQGTTLEAFF.

The chain is built from TRBV7-9 and TRBJ2-1; the D gene is possibly TRBD2 (6 bases). The length of the CDR3 is 13 residues. V shed 6 bases and J shed 10 bases, with 16 bases lying between them. Germline CDR1 reads SEHNR; CDR2 reads FQNEAQ (reference sequence). The CDR3 is CASSSLALEEQFF. The CDR3 DNA reads as TGTGCCAGCAGTTCACTAGCCCTGGAGGAGCAGTTCTTC.

This chain links TRBV7-2 with TRBJ1-2, with 7 bases aligning to TRBD1. V lost 5 bases and J lost 7; bases outside the gene matches: 13. The CDR3 extends over 15 amino acids. CDR1 is SGHTA, CDR2 FQGNSA, per germline. The CDR3 DNA reads TGTGCCAGCAGCAAACGGGACAGTCCTTCCCGTGGCTACACCTTC. Protein sequence: CASSKRDSPSRGYTF.

The genes are TRBV27 and TRBJ2-4; 8 bases are a match to TRBD1. V lost 2 bases and J lost 1; bases outside the gene matches: 4. CDR1 MNHEY and CDR2 SMNVEV come from the germline V gene (reference sequence). This CDR3 is built from 16 residues. CDR3 nucleotides: TGTGCCAGCAGTTTAGGCAGGGGGCGCGCCAAAAACATTCAGTACTTC. Its translation is CASSLGRGRAKNIQYF.

J is TRBJ2-3 and V is TRBV19, with TRBD1 identical over 8 bases. CDR3 length: 14 amino acids. The J segment lost 4 bases and the V segment lost 5 bases, leaving 5 bases of the junction unmatched. Per germline, CDR1 LNHDA and CDR2 SQIVND (reference sequence). The CDR3 region has the DNA TGTGCCAGTAGTTCAGGGGGCTTCCCAGATACGCAGTATTTT. Its protein product is CASSSGGFPDTQYF. Full variable domain (remainder filled in from reference TRBV19 and TRBJ2-3): DGGITQSPKYLFRKEGQNVTLSCEQNLNHDAMYWYRQDPGQGLRLIYYSQIVNDFQKGDIAEGYSVSREKKESFPLTVTSAQKNPTAFYLCASSSGGFPDTQYFGPGTRLTVL.

V is TRBV18 and J is TRBJ2-7, with TRBD1 matching over 9 bases. Losses at the gene ends were 4 bases for V and 7 bases for J; bases not matched to a gene: 5. The CDR3 is 13 amino acids. Per the germline V gene, CDR1 is KGHSH and CDR2 is LQKENI. CDR3 sequence (DNA): TGTGCCAGCTCACAGACAGGGGGAGGGGAGCAGTACTTC. It yields the protein CASSQTGGGEQYF.

The genes are TRBV10-3 and TRBJ2-1; 9 nucleotides line up with TRBD2. V gave up 4 bases and J gave up 10 bases; unmatched junction bases: 11. Germline loops: CDR1 ENHRY, CDR2 SYGVKD. This CDR3 spans 15 amino acids. The CDR3 sequence: CAISGATSGTWEQFF. CDR3 nucleotide sequence: TGTGCCATCAGTGGTGCGACTAGCGGTACCTGGGAGCAGTTCTTC.

The chain uses TRBV12-3 or TRBV12-4 and TRBJ2-7, with D unclear. Trimming removed 3 bases from V and 3 bases from J, with 3 bases in between. CDR3 length: 11 residues. The CDR3 protein is CASSFNYEQYF. In nucleotides, the CDR3 is TGTGCCAGCAGTTTTAACTACGAGCAGTACTTC.